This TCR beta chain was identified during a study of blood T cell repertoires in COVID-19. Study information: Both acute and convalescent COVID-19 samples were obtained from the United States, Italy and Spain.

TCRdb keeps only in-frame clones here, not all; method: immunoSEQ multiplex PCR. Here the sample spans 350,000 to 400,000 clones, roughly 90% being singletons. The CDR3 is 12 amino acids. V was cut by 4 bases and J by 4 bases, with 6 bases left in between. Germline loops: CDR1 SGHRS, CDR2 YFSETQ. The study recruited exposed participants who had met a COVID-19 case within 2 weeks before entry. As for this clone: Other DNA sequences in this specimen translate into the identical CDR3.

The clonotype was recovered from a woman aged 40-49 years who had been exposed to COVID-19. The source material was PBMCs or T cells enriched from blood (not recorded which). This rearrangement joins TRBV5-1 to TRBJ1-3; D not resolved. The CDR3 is CASSGTGNTIYF. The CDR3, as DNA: TGCGCCAGCAGCGGTACAGGAAACACCATATATTTT.